What follows are 21 T cell receptor beta chains derived from one specimen sequenced in a study of CD8+ T cells in alopecia areata. Extraction and reverse transcription of RNA yielded cDNA as the sequencing template. Produced via immunoSEQ multiplex PCR; TCRdb's table is partial and in-frame only. The sample consists of roughly 140,000 clones, about 53% of them appearing once. Sequences were derived from CD8+ T cells sorted from blood, sampled at week 0. The receptor source for this set is a human donor with alopecia areata.

The chain employs TRBV5-1 and TRBJ2-3, with D unresolved. The CDR3 is 12 amino acids. From germline, CDR1 is SGHRS and CDR2 YFSETQ. V lost 5 bases to trimming and J lost 2 bases, with 6 bases between them. The CDR3 nucleotides read TGCGCCAGCAGTTCCGACACAGATACGCAGTATTTT. Its translation is CASSSDTDTQYF.

The rearrangement joins TRBV4-3 to TRBJ2-7; 7 bases fit TRBD1. CDR1 and CDR2 (germline): LGHNA, YSLEER. This CDR3 is built from 15 residues. Trimming took 0 bases from V and 1 from J; bases not matched to a gene: 3. Written as DNA, the CDR3 is TGCGCCAGCAGCCAAGATGTGACAGGGTCCTACGAGCAGTACTTC. The encoded protein is CASSQDVTGSYEQYF.

The chain employs TRBV5-6 and TRBJ1-5, with TRBD1 matching over 9 bases. Germline-derived CDR1 and CDR2 are SGHDT and YYEEEE. The CDR3 loop spans 14 amino acids. Trimming cost V 3 bases and J 5 bases; bases outside gene matches: 3. CDR3 sequence: CASSSGTGYQPQHF. The CDR3 DNA is TGTGCCAGCAGCTCCGGGACAGGGTATCAGCCCCAGCATTTT.

The chain carries TRBV25-1 and TRBJ2-7; weak D call: TRBD2 (5 bases). The length of the CDR3 is 15 residues. The germline gives CDR1 MGHDK, CDR2 SYGVNS. V was clipped by 3 bases and J by 2 bases, with 14 bases between them. This CDR3 is CASSDSGFPAYEQYF. Written as DNA, the CDR3 is TGTGCCAGCAGTGATTCGGGGTTTCCAGCCTACGAGCAGTACTTC.

The chain carries TRBV7-2 and TRBJ1-5; D not certain. The germline CDR1 and CDR2 sequences are SGHTA and FQGNSA. With 1 base removed from V and 7 bases from J, the gap between germline ends came to 11 bases. The CDR3 is 14 residues long. The CDR3 DNA sequence: TGTGCCAGCAGCTTAGGGCCCACGACCCAGCCCCAGCATTTT. Amino acids: CASSLGPTTQPQHF.

Only a few counts were recorded for this clone. This chain uses TRBV10-3 with TRBJ1-6, with a weak D call TRBD1 (5 bases). The CDR3 runs to 16 residues. V lost 2 bases to trimming and J lost 7 bases, with 15 bases between them. The germline V gene encodes CDR1 ENHRY and CDR2 SYGVKD. For the CDR3, the DNA is TGTGCCATCAGTGAGGTCCTGGGCAGGGAAAATTCACCCCTCCACTTT. This sequence encodes CAISEVLGRENSPLHF.

This clone is a singleton in its sample. V usage is TRBV30 and J usage is TRBJ2-5; 9 nucleotides match TRBD1. The CDR3 has 14 residues. The V gene end was trimmed by 2 bases and the J gene end by 4 bases; junction bases not matched to a gene: 5. Germline assignment: CDR1 GTSNPN and CDR2 SVGIG (reference sequence). The CDR3 loop is CAWSTTGGGETQYF. CDR3 in DNA: TGTGCCTGGAGTACTACAGGGGGCGGAGAGACCCAGTACTTC.

The rearrangement uses TRBV19 and TRBJ2-1, with 7 bases lining up with TRBD2. The CDR3 spans 13 residues. V was clipped by 3 bases and J by 6 bases; unmatched bases: 2. Looked up from germline, CDR1 is LNHDA and CDR2 is SQIVND (reference sequence). The CDR3 is CASSMGGVNEQFF. CDR3 DNA: TGTGCCAGTAGTATGGGAGGGGTCAATGAGCAGTTCTTC.

This CDR3 reads CASTEIGTGFPEKFF. The CDR3 coding sequence is TGTGCCAGTACCGAGATCGGGACAGGGTTTCCCGAGAAGTTCTTC. The chain links TRBV19 to TRBJ2-1; 9 positions match TRBD1. This CDR3 has 15 residues. Germline CDR1 and CDR2: LNHDA and SQIVND (reference sequence). V gave up 7 bases and J gave up 14 bases; unmatched junction bases: 18.

V is TRBV23-1 and J is TRBJ1-1; 7 nucleotides align to TRBD1. TRBV23-1 carries the ORF label, with uncertain function. This CDR3 has 16 amino acids. V was pared by 0 bases and J by 0 bases, with 4 bases of the junction left unmatched. This CDR3 is CASSQSGTAMNTEAFF. The CDR3 region has the DNA TGCGCCAGCAGTCAATCGGGGACAGCTATGAACACTGAAGCTTTCTTT.

This clone was seen a few times. J is TRBJ2-3 and V is TRBV5-1; D is unclear. Trimming removed 4 bases from V and 3 bases from J, with 9 bases in between. The CDR3 length is 13 residues. In germline, CDR1 is SGHRS, CDR2 YFSETQ. CDR3 DNA sequence: TGCGCCAGCAGCCTCCACCCTACAGATACGCAGTATTTT. It translates to CASSLHPTDTQYF.

The genes are TRBV10-3 and TRBJ2-2; 9 bases are a match to TRBD1. V lost 2 bases, J lost 2 bases, and 3 bases stayed unmatched. From germline, CDR1 is ENHRY and CDR2 SYGVKD. The CDR3 runs to 16 residues. CDR3 residues: CAISEPGQGNTGELFF. DNA of the CDR3: TGTGCCATCAGTGAGCCGGGACAGGGAAACACCGGGGAGCTGTTTTTT.

This clone was counted a few times. The V and J genes are TRBV11-2 and TRBJ2-7; no clear D gene. Between the trimmed V and J ends, which lost 0 bases and 4 bases, there was a span of 13 bases. This CDR3 has 15 amino acids. In germline, CDR1 is SGHAT, CDR2 FQNNGV. The CDR3 loop is CASSLESFGGYEQYF. The CDR3 DNA is TGTGCCAGCAGCTTAGAATCATTCGGCGGTTACGAGCAGTACTTC.

In DNA form, the CDR3 reads TGTGCCATCAGTAAGGACGGAATCAATCAGCCCCAGCATTTT. Amino acid sequence: CAISKDGINQPQHF. The chain couples TRBV10-3 to TRBJ1-5, with D unresolved. V was cut by 5 bases and J by 3 bases, with 11 bases left in between. The CDR3 length is 14 residues. Germline V gives CDR1 ENHRY, CDR2 SYGVKD.

This clone appeared once. The gene calls are TRBV4-3 and TRBJ2-7; 7 bases fit TRBD1. Germline CDR1 LGHNA, CDR2 YSLEER. The CDR3 has 13 amino acids. The V segment lost 3 bases and the J segment 5 bases; nucleotides outside the gene matches: 4. CDR3: CASSQGTGDEQYF. CDR3 coding DNA: TGCGCCAGCAGCCAGGGCACAGGGGACGAGCAGTACTTC.

The rearrangement uses TRBV29-1 and TRBJ2-3, with D possibly called TRBD1 or TRBD2 (5 bases each). This CDR3 comprises 14 residues. In germline, CDR1 is SQVTM, CDR2 ANQGSEA. The V end lost 5 bases, the J end lost 0 bases, and 12 bases lay between the germline ends. CDR3 residues: CSVTPGRSTDTQYF. As DNA, the CDR3 is TGCAGCGTTACTCCGGGACGGAGCACAGATACGCAGTATTTT.

Here the CDR3 reads CAWSVGASGEQFF. The DNA for the CDR3 is TGTGCCTGGAGTGTGGGGGCTAGCGGAGAGCAGTTCTTC. V usage is TRBV30 and J usage is TRBJ2-1; D is perhaps TRBD2 (7 bases). This CDR3 has 13 residues. Germline CDR1 GTSNPN, CDR2 SVGIG (reference sequence). V lost 0 bases, J lost 10 bases, and 13 bases lay in between.

This clone was seen a handful of times. The chain has TRBV15 and TRBJ1-1; no clear D. The length of the CDR3 is 13 residues. The ends were cut back, 2 bases at V and 4 bases at J, with 8 bases in the middle. Germline V gene sequence: CDR1 LNHNV, CDR2 YYDKDF (reference sequence). The CDR3 here is CATSRSKATEAFF. Written as DNA, the CDR3 is TGTGCCACCAGCAGATCCAAGGCCACTGAAGCTTTCTTT.

The J gene is TRBJ1-1, the V gene TRBV27; 7 nucleotides line up with TRBD1. The length of the CDR3 is 13 residues. Germline V gives CDR1 MNHEY, CDR2 SMNVEV (reference sequence). V lost 7 bases, J lost 1 base, and 3 bases stayed unmatched. The CDR3 region is CASKQGGNTEAFF. For the CDR3, the DNA is TGTGCCAGCAAGCAGGGGGGGAACACTGAAGCTTTCTTT.

This clone was counted at least ten times. V is TRBV12-5 and J is TRBJ1-2; TRBD1 might be the D (5 bases). V was shortened by 4 bases and J by 6 bases, with 15 bases between the two germline ends. The germline gives CDR1 LGHNT, CDR2 FRNRAP. This CDR3 has 14 amino acids. CDR3 sequence (DNA): TGTGCTAGTGGTTCTTATAGGGGCGCTGATGGCTACACCTTC. Translated, it gives CASGSYRGADGYTF. The full variable domain, in which reference TRBV12-5 and TRBJ1-2 provide the parts outside the CDR3, is DARVTQTPRHKVTEMGQEVTMRCQPILGHNTVFWYRQTMMQGLELLAYFRNRAPLDDSGMPKDRFSAEMPDATLATLKIQPSEPRDSAVYFCASGSYRGADGYTFGSGTRLTVV.

In this sample, this clone turned up a few times. The chain carries TRBV27 and TRBJ2-3, with D possibly matching TRBD2 (6 bases). The CDR3 is 15 amino acids. V dropped 3 bases and J dropped 1 base, with 11 bases sitting between them. Per germline, CDR1 MNHEY and CDR2 SMNVEV (reference sequence). CDR3 residues: CASSFIGGGTDTQYF. In DNA, the CDR3 is TGTGCCAGCAGTTTTATCGGGGGAGGCACAGATACGCAGTATTTT.